Sequencing of this TCR beta chain was carried out in a study of technical replicates of blood from several donors. Sequenced by immunoSEQ multiplex PCR; TCRdb stores in-frame clones only, minus some. The sample has around 80,000 clones, just over 90% seen once; the top ten hold about 0.27%. Germline CDR1 and CDR2: MRHNA and SNTAGT. With V trimmed by 2 bases and J by 6 bases, 7 bases remained unmatched. This CDR3 has 16 amino acids. The sequence came from a human donor in good health. The rearrangement joins TRBV6-4 to TRBJ2-1, with 10 bases fitting TRBD1. Sample: T cells isolated from PBMCs. CDR3: CASSDLPGDRGNEQFF. CDR3 in DNA: TGTGCCAGCAGTGACCTCCCCGGGGACAGGGGCAATGAGCAGTTCTTC.